The rows below give T cell receptor beta chains drawn from one sample of a study of long-term antiretroviral therapy in people with HIV. Here immunoSEQ multiplex PCR was the method, and the copy in TCRdb shows in-frame clones only, minus some. Here the sample spans 24,000 or so clones, over 70% being singletons. Sample: unsorted PBMCs, taken 3 years after starting antiretroviral therapy. Receptor source: a man younger than 35 with HIV. Both conserved end residues are trimmed from each CDR3. Fields, in order: V gene, J gene, clone size, CDR3 protein. Clone size is shown for a subset of rows, as once, few, many or a class of expanded clone.

V: TRBV15; J: TRBJ2-1; size: -; CDR3: ATSREVTGIDNEQF
V: TRBV19; J: TRBJ1-5; size: -; CDR3: ASNLDVREPQH
V: TRBV5-1; J: TRBJ1-4; size: -; CDR3: ASSLTDRNEKLF
V: TRBV7-3; J: TRBJ1-5; size: -; CDR3: ASSSGAYQPQH
V: TRBV18; J: TRBJ2-5; size: -; CDR3: ASSPGARGETQY
V: TRBV9; J: TRBJ1-1; size: few; CDR3: ASSVTGTSVVEV
V: TRBV5-1; J: TRBJ1-4; size: -; CDR3: ASSSLEGEKLF
V: TRBV6-5; J: TRBJ2-1; size: -; CDR3: ASSQGQGYEQF
V: TRBV10-1; J: TRBJ1-5; size: -; CDR3: ASSASGGEPQH
V: TRBV28; J: TRBJ1-5; size: -; CDR3: ASRMGQYYQPQH
V: TRBV13; J: TRBJ2-5; size: -; CDR3: ASSRTGAQETQY
V: TRBV30; J: TRBJ2-6; size: -; CDR3: AWSFGGFSSGANVLT
V: TRBV28; J: TRBJ1-1; size: -; CDR3: ASSPRTVEDTEAF
V: TRBV10-3; J: TRBJ1-1; size: -; CDR3: AISETGNEVEAF
V: TRBV6-5; J: TRBJ1-6; size: -; CDR3: ASSPDGTGNSPLH
V: TRBV7-9; J: TRBJ1-6; size: -; CDR3: ASSPVEGLAPLH
V: TRBV23-1; J: TRBJ2-5; size: -; CDR3: ASSQGHLKGETQY
V: TRBV7-9; J: TRBJ1-5; size: -; CDR3: ASSLGAANGPNQPQH
V: TRBV7-2; J: TRBJ2-7; size: -; CDR3: ASSFLAGELDEQY
V: TRBV30; J: TRBJ1-1; size: -; CDR3: AWLGGAELTLG
V: TRBV19; J: TRBJ1-3; size: -; CDR3: ASFDRAKAGNTIY
V: TRBV10-2; J: TRBJ1-5; size: -; CDR3: ASSATPEGRRQPQH
V: TRBV19; J: TRBJ1-4; size: -; CDR3: ASSQPGTNEKLF
V: TRBV4-1; J: TRBJ2-7; size: -; CDR3: ASSHSPGRGGDEQY
V: TRBV5-1; J: TRBJ2-5; size: -; CDR3: ASSHGGQETQY
V: TRBV5-5; J: TRBJ2-3; size: -; CDR3: ASSWDGDTDTQY
V: TRBV2; J: TRBJ2-1; size: -; CDR3: ASSPLGDRSYNEQF
V: TRBV5-1; J: TRBJ2-4; size: -; CDR3: ASTPEGYSSPKNIQY
V: TRBV5-4; J: TRBJ2-1; size: once; CDR3: ASTESGQDPSRGQF
V: TRBV2; J: TRBJ1-5; size: -; CDR3: ASDIGSNQPQH
V: TRBV7-3; J: TRBJ2-3; size: -; CDR3: ASSYGTGTPHTDTQY
V: TRBV18; J: TRBJ2-3; size: -; CDR3: ASSRDRGSDTQY
V: TRBV5-6; J: TRBJ1-6; size: few; CDR3: ASSFGHENSPLH
V: TRBV7-9; J: TRBJ2-3; size: -; CDR3: ASSLGQTTPSTDTQY
V: TRBV4-2; J: TRBJ2-3; size: -; CDR3: ASSQDSAGMGDTQY
V: TRBV19; J: TRBJ1-6; size: -; CDR3: ASSSREENSPLH
V: TRBV7-2; J: TRBJ2-5; size: -; CDR3: ASSLSPGGTQY
V: TRBV13; J: TRBJ2-7; size: -; CDR3: ASSTRGGEQY
V: TRBV10-3; J: TRBJ2-1; size: medium-sized; CDR3: AISESGASGDYNEQF
V: TRBV29-1; J: TRBJ2-3; size: -; CDR3: SVEDPRARTDTQY
V: TRBV2; J: TRBJ1-5; size: -; CDR3: ASSGRGSNQPQH
V: TRBV11-2; J: TRBJ2-7; size: -; CDR3: ASNKGPYEQY
V: TRBV19; J: TRBJ2-6; size: -; CDR3: ASSKLGANVLT
V: TRBV15; J: TRBJ2-2; size: -; CDR3: ATSRDLAGGRTGELF
V: TRBV6-1; J: TRBJ1-5; size: large; CDR3: ASSEDGTPQAQH
V: TRBV19; J: TRBJ2-2; size: -; CDR3: ASRDLNTGELF
V: TRBV5-1; J: TRBJ1-3; size: -; CDR3: ASSLAGFSGNTIY
V: TRBV11-3; J: TRBJ1-5; size: -; CDR3: ASSSFSNQPQH
V: TRBV30; J: TRBJ2-2; size: -; CDR3: AWTNTGELF
V: TRBV18; J: TRBJ2-2; size: -; CDR3: ASSPEQGAIGELF
V: TRBV5-1; J: TRBJ2-2; size: -; CDR3: ASSPGTGEGIGELF
V: TRBV5-1; J: TRBJ2-2; size: -; CDR3: ASSPRQGGTGELF
V: TRBV2; J: TRBJ1-1; size: -; CDR3: ASTGTPGAEAF
V: TRBV11-2; J: TRBJ1-4; size: -; CDR3: ASSLDWIGTNEKLF